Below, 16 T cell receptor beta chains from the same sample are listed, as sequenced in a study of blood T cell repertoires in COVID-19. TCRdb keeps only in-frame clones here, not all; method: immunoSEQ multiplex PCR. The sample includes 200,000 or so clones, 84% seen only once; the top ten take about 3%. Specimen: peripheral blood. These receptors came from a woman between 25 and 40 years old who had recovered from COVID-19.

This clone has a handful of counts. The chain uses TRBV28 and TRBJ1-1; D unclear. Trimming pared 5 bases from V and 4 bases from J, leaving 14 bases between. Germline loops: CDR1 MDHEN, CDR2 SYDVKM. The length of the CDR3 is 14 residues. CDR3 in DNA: TGTGCCAGCAGTCACGTCACGGTTGTCACTGAAGCTTTCTTT. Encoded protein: CASSHVTVVTEAFF.

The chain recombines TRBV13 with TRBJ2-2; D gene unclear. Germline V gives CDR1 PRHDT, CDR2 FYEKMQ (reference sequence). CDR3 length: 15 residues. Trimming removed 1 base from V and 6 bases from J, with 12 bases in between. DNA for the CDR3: TGTGCCAGCAGCTTAGCCGGGTCATCCTCCGGGGAGCTGTTTTTT. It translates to CASSLAGSSSGELFF.

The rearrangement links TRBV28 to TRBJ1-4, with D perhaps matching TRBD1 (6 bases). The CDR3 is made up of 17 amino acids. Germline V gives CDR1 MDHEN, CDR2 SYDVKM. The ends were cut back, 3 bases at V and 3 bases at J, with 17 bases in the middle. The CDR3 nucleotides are TGTGCCAGCAGTTTCTCTCCCCACAGGGTAGCTAATGAAAAACTGTTTTTT. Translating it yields CASSFSPHRVANEKLFF. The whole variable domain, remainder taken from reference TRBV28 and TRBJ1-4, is DVKVTQSSRYLVKRTGEKVFLECVQDMDHENMFWYRQDPGLGLRLIYFSYDVKMKEKGDIPEGYSVSREKKERFSLILESASTNQTSMYLCASSFSPHRVANEKLFFGSGTQLSVL.

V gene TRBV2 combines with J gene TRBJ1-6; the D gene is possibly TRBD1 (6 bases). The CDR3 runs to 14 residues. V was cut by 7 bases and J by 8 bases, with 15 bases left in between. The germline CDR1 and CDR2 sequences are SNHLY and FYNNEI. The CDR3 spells CASTRGIQDSPLHF. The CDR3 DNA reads TGTGCCAGCACGAGGGGGATTCAGGATTCACCCCTCCACTTT.

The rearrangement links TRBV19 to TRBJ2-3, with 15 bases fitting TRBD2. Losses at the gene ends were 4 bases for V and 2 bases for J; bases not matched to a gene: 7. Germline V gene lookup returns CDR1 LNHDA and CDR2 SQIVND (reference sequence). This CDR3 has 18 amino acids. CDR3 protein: CASSSGTSGRPSTDTQYF. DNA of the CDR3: TGTGCCAGTAGTAGTGGGACTAGCGGGAGGCCCTCCACAGATACGCAGTATTTT.

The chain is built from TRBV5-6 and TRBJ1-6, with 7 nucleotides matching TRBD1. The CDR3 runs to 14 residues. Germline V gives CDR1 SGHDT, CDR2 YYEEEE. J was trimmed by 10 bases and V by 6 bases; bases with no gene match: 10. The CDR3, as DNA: TGTGCCAGCAACCCGACAGGGCTCGAATCACCCCTCCACTTT. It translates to CASNPTGLESPLHF.

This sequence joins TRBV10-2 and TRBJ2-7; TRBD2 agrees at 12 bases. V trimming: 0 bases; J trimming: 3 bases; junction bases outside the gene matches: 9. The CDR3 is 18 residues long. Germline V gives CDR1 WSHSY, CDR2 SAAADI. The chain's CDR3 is CASSESTGLAGGIYEQYF. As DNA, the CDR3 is TGCGCCAGCAGTGAGTCGACGGGGCTAGCGGGAGGGATCTACGAGCAGTACTTC.

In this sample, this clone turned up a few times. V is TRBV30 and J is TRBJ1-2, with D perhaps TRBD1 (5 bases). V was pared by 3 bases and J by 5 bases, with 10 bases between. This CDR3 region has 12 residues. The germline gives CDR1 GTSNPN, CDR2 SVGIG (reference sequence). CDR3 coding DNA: TGTGCCTGGAGGGAGACAGAGTATGGCTACACCTTC. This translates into CAWRETEYGYTF. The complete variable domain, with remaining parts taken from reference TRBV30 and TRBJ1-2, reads SQTIHQWPATLVQPVGSPLSLECTVEGTSNPNLYWYRQAAGRGLQLLFYSVGIGQISSEVPQNLSASRPQDRQFILSSKKLLLSDSGFYLCAWRETEYGYTFGSGTRLTVV.

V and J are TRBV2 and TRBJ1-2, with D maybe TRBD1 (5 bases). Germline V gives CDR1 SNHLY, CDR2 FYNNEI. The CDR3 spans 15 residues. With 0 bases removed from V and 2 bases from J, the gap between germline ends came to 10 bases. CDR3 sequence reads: CASSEAQGANYGYTF. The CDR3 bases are TGTGCCAGCAGTGAAGCCCAGGGTGCCAACTATGGCTACACCTTC.

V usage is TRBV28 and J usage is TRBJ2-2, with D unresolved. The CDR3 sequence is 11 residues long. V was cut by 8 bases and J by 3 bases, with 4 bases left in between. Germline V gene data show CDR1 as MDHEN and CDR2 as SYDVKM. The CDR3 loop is CASHYTGELFF. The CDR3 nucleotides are TGTGCCAGCCACTACACCGGGGAGCTGTTTTTT.

The CDR3 reads CASSSGTGLLGSGNTIYF. CDR3 nucleotide sequence: TGTGCCAGCAGTTCCGGGACAGGGCTCCTTGGCTCTGGAAACACCATATATTTT. The chain combines TRBV28 with TRBJ1-3; 9 nucleotides agree with TRBD1. Germline V gene data show CDR1 as MDHEN and CDR2 as SYDVKM. V was pared by 4 bases and J by 0 bases, with 10 bases of the junction left unmatched. The length of the CDR3 is 18 residues.

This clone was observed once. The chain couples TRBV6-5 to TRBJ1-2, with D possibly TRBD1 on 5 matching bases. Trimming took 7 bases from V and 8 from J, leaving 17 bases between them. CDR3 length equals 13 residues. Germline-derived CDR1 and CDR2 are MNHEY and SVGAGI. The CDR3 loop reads CASTEYPGRGYTF. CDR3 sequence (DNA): TGTGCCAGCACAGAATATCCAGGGAGGGGCTACACCTTC.

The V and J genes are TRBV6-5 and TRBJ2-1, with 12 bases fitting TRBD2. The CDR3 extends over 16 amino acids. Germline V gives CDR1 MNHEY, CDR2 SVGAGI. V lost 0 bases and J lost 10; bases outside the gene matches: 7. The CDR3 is CASSYSRLAGAQEQFF. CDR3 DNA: TGTGCCAGCAGTTACTCGAGACTAGCGGGAGCACAAGAGCAGTTCTTC.

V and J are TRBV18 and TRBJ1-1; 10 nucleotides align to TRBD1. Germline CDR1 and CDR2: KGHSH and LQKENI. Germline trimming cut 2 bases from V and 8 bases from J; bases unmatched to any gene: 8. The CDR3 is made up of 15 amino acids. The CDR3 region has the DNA TGTGCCAGCTCACCAGCCCGGGACAGGGGTCCCGAAGCTTTCTTT. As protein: CASSPARDRGPEAFF. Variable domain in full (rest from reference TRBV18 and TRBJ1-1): NAGVMQNPRHLVRRRGQEARLRCSPMKGHSHVYWYRQLPEEGLKFMVYLQKENIIDESGMPKERFSAEFPKEGPSILRIQQVVRGDSAAYFCASSPARDRGPEAFFGQGTRLTVV.

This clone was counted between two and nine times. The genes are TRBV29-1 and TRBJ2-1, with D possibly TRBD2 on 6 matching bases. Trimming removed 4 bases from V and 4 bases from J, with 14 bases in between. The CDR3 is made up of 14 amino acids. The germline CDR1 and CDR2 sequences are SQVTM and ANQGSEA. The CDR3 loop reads CSVVGRGLYNEQFF. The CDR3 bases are TGCAGCGTTGTGGGGCGGGGACTTTACAATGAGCAGTTCTTC.

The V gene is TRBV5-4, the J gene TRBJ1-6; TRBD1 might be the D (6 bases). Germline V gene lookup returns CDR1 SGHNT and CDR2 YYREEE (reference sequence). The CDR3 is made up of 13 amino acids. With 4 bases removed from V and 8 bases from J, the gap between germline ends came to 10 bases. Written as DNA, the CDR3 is TGTGCCAGCAGCCAGGACAGTGATTCACCCCTCCACTTT. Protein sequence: CASSQDSDSPLHF. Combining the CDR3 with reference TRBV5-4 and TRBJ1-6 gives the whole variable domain ETGVTQSPTHLIKTRGQQVTLRCSSQSGHNTVSWYQQALGQGPQFIFQYYREEENGRGNFPPRFSGLQFPNYSSELNVNALELDDSALYLCASSQDSDSPLHFGNGTRLTVT.